The present T cell receptor beta chain was sequenced within a study of T-cell reconstitution after alpha-beta-depleted transplantation in children. The CDR3 spans 15 residues. V was cut by 0 bases and J by 0 bases, with 9 bases left in between. CDR1 MNHNS and CDR2 SASEGT come from the germline V gene. Molecular barcoding with unique molecular identifiers was used for the TCRbeta library. MiXCR, applied by TCRdb to the PCR reads, yields one record per CDR3 protein. The sample carries around 580,000 distinct CDR3 sequences, 20% to 25% recorded once. Study-level findings and limits: Some patients showed high day-60 TCRbeta diversity, which derived from surviving recipient T cells and thymic progenitors.

This clonotype was detected a few times. Its antigen remains unknown. The chain recombines TRBV6-1 with TRBJ2-7, with D unclear. This clonotype was sampled from a boy in the first two years of life who had a stem cell transplant for acute myeloid leukemia, so the T cells may come from the graft donor. The input for sequencing was PBMCs, mostly from graft donor cells, taken 360 days after TCRalphabeta/CD19-depleted stem cell transplant. As DNA, the CDR3 is TGTGCCAGCAGTGAAGCAGGTGAAGTCTCCTACGAGCAGTACTTC. Encoded protein: CASSEAGEVSYEQYF.